The rows below give T cell receptor beta chains drawn from one sample of a study of a mutant IDH1 vaccine in newly diagnosed glioma. For these receptors, no antigen is known. Profiling relied on immunoSEQ multiplex PCR, and the TCRdb table lists in-frame clones only, not all of them. The sample consists of tens of thousands of clones, around four fifths of them appearing once. The sample in question was PBMCs, obtained from a glioma patient whose treatment included an IDH1 peptide vaccine. The receptors shown here come from a man aged 30-40 years with glioma. CDR3s include the opening cysteine and the closing phenylalanine or tryptophan. A D gene is named only where the DNA matches it firmly. A clone size is listed for some rows: how often the clone was seen (once, few, many), or a class if it is expanded.

>TRBJ1-3|-|-|TRBV15
TGTGCCACCACCAGGTCGGGGGGAAACACCATATATTTT
CATTRSGGNTIYF
>TRBJ2-7|-|TRBD1|TRBV11-2
TGTGCCAGCAGCTACACAGGACAGGGCTACGAGCAGTACTTC
CASSYTGQGYEQYF
>TRBJ2-5|once|-|TRBV28
TGTGCCAGCAGTTACGCCGTGGGCGGACAAGAGACCCAGTACTTC
CASSYAVGGQETQYF
>TRBJ1-3|-|-|TRBV13
TGTGCCAGCAGCTGGAAGACCTCTGGAAACACCATATATTTT
CASSWKTSGNTIYF
>TRBJ2-5|-|TRBD2|TRBV18
TGTGCCAGCTCATCAACGCGGGGGGGGTCGTACGGAGAGACCCAGTACTTC
CASSSTRGGSYGETQYF
>TRBJ2-5|-|TRBD2|TRBV7-2
TGTGCCAGCAGCCGCTGGGGGGCTAGCGGGGGGATGGAGACCCAGTACTTC
CASSRWGASGGMETQYF
>TRBJ2-1|-|TRBD1|TRBV27
TGTGCCAGCAGTTTCATGGACAGGTCTAATCAGCAGTTCTTC
CASSFMDRSNQQFF
>TRBJ1-3|-|-|TRBV2
TGTGCCAGCAGTGAAACTGCCCAGGGAGGAAACACCATATATTTT
CASSETAQGGNTIYF
>TRBJ2-3|-|-|TRBV5-8
TGTGCCAGCTATACGCAGTATTTT
CASYTQYF
>TRBJ2-1|-|TRBD2|TRBV7-9
TGTGCCAGCAGCTCTTCAGGGAGGGGACTCTACAATGAGCAGTTCTTC
CASSSSGRGLYNEQFF